These 10 T cell receptor beta chains originate from one sample sequenced in a study of tumor and adjacent non-tumor tissue in lung cancer. The library came from three nested PCR rounds adapted from ARM-PCR protocols. TCRdb fed the multiplex PCR reads into MiXCR, producing one record per CDR3 protein. Of 90,000 to 100,000 distinct CDR3 sequences in the sample, more than 80% were seen once. No cell sorting was done before RNA was extracted from the tissue. The normal lung tissue was taken more than 3 cm from the tumor edge. The sample was distant non-tumor lung tissue. These receptors originate from a man between 60 and 75 years old with small cell lung cancer.

Worth noting for this clonotype: Germline and junction disagree at one end, which may indicate a read error. The rearrangement links TRBV29-1 to TRBJ1-2; D unclear. Per germline, CDR1 SQVTM and CDR2 ANQGSEA. This CDR3 contains 14 residues. CDR3 residues: CIVNTEGLGYGYTF. CDR3 bases: TGCATCGTAAACACAGAGGGCCTAGGCTATGGCTACACATTC.

Notes on this clonotype: A junction boundary mismatches the germline segment, possibly from a read error. CDR3 loop: CVSSRDLAASLKETQYF. The DNA of the CDR3 is TGTGTCAGCAGCCGCGATCTAGCCGCCAGCCTTAAAGAGACCCAGTACTTC. The J gene is TRBJ2-5, the V gene TRBV6-5; a possible D gene is TRBD2 (5 bases). There are 17 residues in the CDR3. CDR1 MNHEY and CDR2 SVGAGI come from the germline V gene.

A remark on this clonotype: Because it lacks the conserved phenylalanine or tryptophan at the end, this CDR3 is likely a read error. The chain is built from TRBV11-2 and TRBJ2-1, with D perhaps matching TRBD1 (5 bases). The germline V gene has CDR1 SGHAT and CDR2 FQNNGV. V was trimmed by 1 base and J by 0 bases, leaving 13 bases between them. The CDR3 totals 17 residues. CDR3: CASSLATAQGSYNEQFL. DNA of the CDR3: TGTGCCAGCAGCTTAGCGACAGCCCAGGGCTCCTACAATGAGCAGTTCCTC.

Notes on this clonotype: With a much larger clone just one base away, this may be a read error. The chain is built from TRBV20-1 and TRBJ2-7, with 7 bases matching TRBD2. This CDR3 has 12 residues. Germline CDR1 is DFQATT and CDR2 is SNEGSKA (reference sequence). Trimming took 7 bases from V and 7 from J; bases not matched to a gene: 10. The CDR3 loop is CSVQAPGGEQYF. The CDR3 nucleotides are TGCAGTGTGCAGGCACCCGGGGGGGAGCAGTACTTC.

For this clonotype: One junction end disagrees with the germline gene, perhaps due to a read error. The V call is TRBV11-2, the J call TRBJ1-4, with D unresolved. This CDR3 spans 12 amino acids. Germline CDR1 reads SGHAT; CDR2 reads FQNNGV. The CDR3 loop reads CASAYSGEKLLF. DNA of the CDR3: TGTGCTAGCGCTTACAGCGGAGAAAAACTGCTTTTT.

Comments on this clonotype: Given a much more abundant clone one base away, this may be a read error. The rearrangement uses TRBV10-3 and TRBJ1-6; possible D gene TRBD1, 6 bases. The germline CDR1 and CDR2 sequences are ENHRY and SYGVKD. Trimming cost V 7 bases and J 5 bases, with 12 bases left between them. This CDR3 has 14 residues. The CDR3 loop reads CAINGGQNNSPLHF. The CDR3 nucleotides read TGTGCCATCAATGGGGGACAAAATAATTCACCCCTCCACTTT.

This clonotype was counted many times. This sequence joins TRBV6-6 and TRBJ2-1; 8 bases align to TRBD2. The V segment lost 6 bases and the J segment 2 bases; nucleotides outside the gene matches: 9. The CDR3 is 16 amino acids. Germline CDR1 and CDR2: MNHNY and SVGAGI (reference sequence). The CDR3 sequence is CASRRGAGGTYNEQFF. As DNA, the CDR3 is TGTGCCAGCAGGAGGGGGGCGGGAGGCACCTACAATGAGCAGTTCTTC.

To note about this clonotype: A much larger clone sits a single nucleotide away, making a read error possible. The genes are TRBV5-6 and TRBJ2-1; D perhaps matches TRBD1 (5 bases). CDR1 is SGHDT and CDR2 is YYEEEE in the germline V gene. The CDR3 runs 14 residues. V was pared by 3 bases and J by 7 bases, with 14 bases between. DNA of the CDR3: TGTGCCAGCAGCTCGGCATCGCGGACAAATGAGCAGTTCTTC. Protein sequence: CASSSASRTNEQFF.

The chain carries TRBV6-1 and TRBJ2-1; D remains unclear. The V end lost 8 bases, the J end lost 4 bases, and 15 bases lay between the germline ends. Germline V lookup: CDR1 MNHNS, CDR2 SASEGT. The CDR3 is 14 residues long. The CDR3 DNA is TGTGCCAGCGCCAGCAACGGGCTTTACAATGAGCAGTTCTTC. It is translated as CASASNGLYNEQFF.

This chain links TRBV7-9 with TRBJ2-4; TRBD2 might be the D (5 bases). Germline V gene data show CDR1 as SEHNR and CDR2 as FQNEAQ (reference sequence). CDR3 size: 16 residues. Trimming took off 1 base at V and 8 bases at J, with 18 bases between the two ends. DNA of the CDR3: TGTGCCAGCAGCTTAGTAAGCGCGGCAGAGGGTGACATTCAGTACTTC. This codes for CASSLVSAAEGDIQYF.